The 10 T cell receptor beta chains in this list originate from one sample, sequenced in a study of blood T cell repertoires in COVID-19. The data were produced by immunoSEQ multiplex PCR, yet TCRdb's version contains in-frame clones alone and is incomplete. The sample includes about 49,000 clones, about four fifths of them seen just once. The sequenced sample consisted of peripheral blood. The receptors come from a woman over 75 with COVID-19, enrolled during active disease.

The chain is built from TRBV7-2 and TRBJ1-6; D remains ambiguous. V was clipped by 5 bases and J by 5 bases, with 16 bases between them. Germline-derived CDR1 and CDR2 are SGHTA and FQGNSA. The CDR3 consists of 16 residues. The CDR3: CASSLGRVYNNSPLHF. DNA of the CDR3: TGTGCCAGCAGCCTCGGGAGGGTCTATAATAATTCACCCCTCCACTTT.

The rearrangement uses TRBV6-5 and TRBJ2-1, with 12 bases lining up with TRBD1. Germline V gives CDR1 MNHEY, CDR2 SVGAGI. This CDR3 comprises 15 residues. The V segment lost 4 bases and the J segment 7 bases; nucleotides outside the gene matches: 5. The CDR3 loop reads CASSSGQGAFNEQFF. For the CDR3, the DNA is TGTGCCAGCAGTTCGGGACAGGGGGCGTTTAATGAGCAGTTCTTC.

This chain links TRBV5-1 with TRBJ1-2, with TRBD1 matching over 7 bases. The CDR3 loop spans 15 amino acids. The ends lost 0 bases at V and 4 bases at J; junction bases unmatched: 6. In germline, CDR1 is SGHRS, CDR2 YFSETQ. CDR3 sequence: CASSLGVQGGYGYTF. The CDR3 coding sequence is TGCGCCAGCAGCTTGGGCGTTCAGGGGGGCTATGGCTACACCTTC.

The table lists this clone with a count of one. The chain carries TRBV19 and TRBJ1-3; the match to TRBD1 covers 7 bases. Germline V gives CDR1 LNHDA, CDR2 SQIVND (reference sequence). V trimming: 6 bases; J trimming: 1 base; junction bases outside the gene matches: 6. CDR3 length: 15 residues. CDR3 DNA sequence: TGTGCCAGTAGCCCCGACAGGGCATCTGGAAACACCATATATTTT. This gives the protein CASSPDRASGNTIYF.

The V call is TRBV19, the J call TRBJ2-3, with D maybe TRBD1 (5 bases). CDR1 is LNHDA, CDR2 SQIVND, per germline (reference sequence). The CDR3 totals 13 residues. V was cut by 6 bases and J by 0 bases, with 7 bases left in between. The chain's CDR3 is CASRWGSTDTQYF. The CDR3 coding sequence is TGTGCCAGTAGATGGGGCAGCACAGATACGCAGTATTTT.

The CDR3 DNA is TGTGCCAGCAGCTCAATCGCAGGGTATGGCTACACCTTC. Amino acids: CASSSIAGYGYTF. The chain combines TRBV6-5 with TRBJ1-2; weak D call: TRBD1 (5 bases). CDR1 and CDR2 (germline): MNHEY, SVGAGI. The CDR3 extends over 13 amino acids. With 6 bases removed from V and 5 bases from J, the gap between germline ends came to 13 bases.

The rearrangement joins TRBV27 to TRBJ2-2; 10 nucleotides match TRBD2. In germline, CDR1 is MNHEY, CDR2 SMNVEV (reference sequence). The CDR3 loop spans 16 amino acids. V trimming: 3 bases; J trimming: 3 bases; junction bases outside the gene matches: 4. The CDR3 nucleotides read TGTGCCAGCAGTTTCCGACTAGCGGGTTACACCGGGGAGCTGTTTTTT. This gives the protein CASSFRLAGYTGELFF.

The V and J genes are TRBV7-8 and TRBJ2-3; D call uncertain. Trimming took off 2 bases at V and 4 bases at J, with 7 bases between the two ends. Germline loops: CDR1 SGHVS, CDR2 FQNEAQ. The length of the CDR3 is 13 residues. Here the CDR3 DNA reads TGTGCCAGCAGCTTATCGCGATCAGATACGCAGTATTTT. Its protein is CASSLSRSDTQYF.

V and J are TRBV29-1 and TRBJ2-1; 10 bases map to TRBD2. Per the germline V gene, CDR1 is SQVTM and CDR2 is ANQGSEA. The CDR3 totals 15 residues. Germline trimming cut 0 bases from V and 7 bases from J; bases unmatched to any gene: 6. This CDR3 is CSVEESGRVYNEQFF. The CDR3 nucleotides read TGCAGCGTTGAAGAGAGCGGGAGGGTATATAATGAGCAGTTCTTC.

Here the CDR3 reads CSVYLTAPSYEQYF. The CDR3 region has the DNA TGCAGCGTATACCTGACTGCCCCCTCCTACGAGCAGTACTTC. V is TRBV29-1 and J is TRBJ2-7; D remains unclear. Trimming pared 6 bases from V and 0 bases from J, leaving 15 bases between. The CDR3 has 14 amino acids. CDR1 is SQVTM and CDR2 is ANQGSEA in the germline V gene.